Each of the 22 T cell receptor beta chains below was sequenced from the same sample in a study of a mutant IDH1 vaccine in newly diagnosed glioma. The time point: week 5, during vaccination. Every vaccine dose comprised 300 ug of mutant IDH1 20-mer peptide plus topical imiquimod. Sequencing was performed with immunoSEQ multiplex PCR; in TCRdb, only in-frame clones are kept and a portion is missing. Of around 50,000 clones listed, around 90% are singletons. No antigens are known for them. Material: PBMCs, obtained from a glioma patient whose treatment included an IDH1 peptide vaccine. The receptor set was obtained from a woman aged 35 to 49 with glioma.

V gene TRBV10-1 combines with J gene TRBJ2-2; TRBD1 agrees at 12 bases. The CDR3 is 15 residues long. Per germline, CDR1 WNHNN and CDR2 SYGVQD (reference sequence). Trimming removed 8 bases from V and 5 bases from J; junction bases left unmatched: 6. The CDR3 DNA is TGCGCCAGCGGGGACAGGGGGCCACAGACCGGGGAGCTGTTTTTT. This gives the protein CASGDRGPQTGELFF.

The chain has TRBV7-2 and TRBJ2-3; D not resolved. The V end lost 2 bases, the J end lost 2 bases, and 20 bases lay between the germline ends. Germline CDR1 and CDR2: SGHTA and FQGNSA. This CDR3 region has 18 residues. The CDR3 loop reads CASSLPLSYWTSTDTQYF. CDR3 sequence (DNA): TGTGCCAGCAGCTTACCCCTCAGCTACTGGACCTCCACAGATACGCAGTATTTT. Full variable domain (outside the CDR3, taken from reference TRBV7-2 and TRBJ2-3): GAGVSQSPSNKVTEKGKDVELRCDPISGHTALYWYRQSLGQGLEFLIYFQGNSAPDKSGLPSDRFSAERTGGSVSTLTIQRTQQEDSAVYLCASSLPLSYWTSTDTQYFGPGTRLTVL.

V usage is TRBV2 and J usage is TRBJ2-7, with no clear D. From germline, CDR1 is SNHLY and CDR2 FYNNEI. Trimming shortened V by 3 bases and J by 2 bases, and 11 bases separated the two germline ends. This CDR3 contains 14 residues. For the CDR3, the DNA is TGTGCCAGCAGTGACGGGCAGGTTGCCTACGAGCAGTACTTC. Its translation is CASSDGQVAYEQYF.

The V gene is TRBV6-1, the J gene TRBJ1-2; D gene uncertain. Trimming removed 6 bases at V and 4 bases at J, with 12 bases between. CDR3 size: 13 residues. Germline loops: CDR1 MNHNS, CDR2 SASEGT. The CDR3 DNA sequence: TGTGCCAGCAGGGTTTCGGGGATCTATGGCTACACCTTC. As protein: CASRVSGIYGYTF.

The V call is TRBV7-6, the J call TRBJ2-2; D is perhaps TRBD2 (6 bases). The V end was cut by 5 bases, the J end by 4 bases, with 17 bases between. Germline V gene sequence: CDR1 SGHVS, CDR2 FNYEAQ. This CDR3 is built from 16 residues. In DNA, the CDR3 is TGTGCCAGCAGCCTCCTCCGGGACTGGCCCACCGGGGAGCTGTTTTTT. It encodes CASSLLRDWPTGELFF. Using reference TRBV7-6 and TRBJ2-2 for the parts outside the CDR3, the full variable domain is GAGVSQSPRYKVTKRGQDVALRCDPISGHVSLYWYRQALGQGPEFLTYFNYEAQQDKSGLPNDRFSAERPEGSISTLTIQRTEQRDSAMYRCASSLLRDWPTGELFFGEGSRLTVL.

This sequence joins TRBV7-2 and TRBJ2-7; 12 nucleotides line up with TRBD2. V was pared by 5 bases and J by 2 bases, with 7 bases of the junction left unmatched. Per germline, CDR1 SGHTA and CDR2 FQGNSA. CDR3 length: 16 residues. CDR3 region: CASSRLAGADTYEQYF. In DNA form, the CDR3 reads TGTGCCAGCAGCAGACTAGCGGGGGCCGACACCTACGAGCAGTACTTC.

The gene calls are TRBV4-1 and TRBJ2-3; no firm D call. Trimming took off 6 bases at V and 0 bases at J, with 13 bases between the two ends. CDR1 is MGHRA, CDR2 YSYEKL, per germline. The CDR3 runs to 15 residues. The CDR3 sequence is CASRPTAPSTDTQYF. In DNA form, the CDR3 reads TGCGCCAGCAGACCTACAGCCCCGAGCACAGATACGCAGTATTTT.

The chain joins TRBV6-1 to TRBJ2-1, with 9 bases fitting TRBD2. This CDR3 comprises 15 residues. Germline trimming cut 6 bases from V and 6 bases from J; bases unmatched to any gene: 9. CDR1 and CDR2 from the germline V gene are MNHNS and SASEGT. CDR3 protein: CASRTLAGFINEQFF. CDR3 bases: TGTGCCAGCAGAACCCTAGCGGGGTTCATCAATGAGCAGTTCTTC.

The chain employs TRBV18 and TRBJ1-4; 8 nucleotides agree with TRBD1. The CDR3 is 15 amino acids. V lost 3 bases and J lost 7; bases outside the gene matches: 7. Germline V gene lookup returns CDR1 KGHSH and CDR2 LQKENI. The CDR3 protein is CASSPWAGGSEKLFF. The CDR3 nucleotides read TGTGCCAGCTCACCCTGGGCAGGGGGCTCTGAAAAACTGTTTTTT.

CDR3 protein: CATSRDRGKSTEAFF. As DNA, the CDR3 is TGTGCCACCAGCAGAGATCGGGGCAAGTCCACTGAAGCTTTCTTT. The chain is built from TRBV15 and TRBJ1-1; perhaps TRBD1 as D (5 bases). The CDR3 is 15 residues long. Trimming left V 0 bases short and J 4 bases short, with 12 bases between. CDR1 and CDR2 from the germline V gene are LNHNV and YYDKDF (reference sequence).

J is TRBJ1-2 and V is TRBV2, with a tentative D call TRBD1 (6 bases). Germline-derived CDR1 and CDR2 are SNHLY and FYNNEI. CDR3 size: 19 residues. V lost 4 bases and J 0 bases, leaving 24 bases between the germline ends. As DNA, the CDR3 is TGTGCCAGCAGTGCAGTACAGGGAGGGACTTTACCAGCTAACTATGGCTACACCTTC. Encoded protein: CASSAVQGGTLPANYGYTF.

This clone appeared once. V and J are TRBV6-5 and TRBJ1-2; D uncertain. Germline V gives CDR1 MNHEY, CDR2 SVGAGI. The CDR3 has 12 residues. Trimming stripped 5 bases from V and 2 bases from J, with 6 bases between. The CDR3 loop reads CASSRRNYGYTF. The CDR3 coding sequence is TGTGCCAGCAGTCGTCGAAACTATGGCTACACCTTC.

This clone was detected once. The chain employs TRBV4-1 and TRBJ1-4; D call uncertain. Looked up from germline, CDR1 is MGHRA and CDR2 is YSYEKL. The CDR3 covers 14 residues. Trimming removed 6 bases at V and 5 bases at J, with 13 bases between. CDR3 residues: CASSTRDGNEKLFF. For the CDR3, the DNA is TGCGCCAGCAGTACCCGCGACGGGAATGAAAAACTGTTTTTT.

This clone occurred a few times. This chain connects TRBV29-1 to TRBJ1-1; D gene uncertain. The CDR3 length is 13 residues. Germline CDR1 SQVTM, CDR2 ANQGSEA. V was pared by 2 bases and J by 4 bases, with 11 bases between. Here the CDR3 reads CSVEYGAGTEAFF. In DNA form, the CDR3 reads TGCAGCGTTGAATATGGAGCGGGCACTGAAGCTTTCTTT.

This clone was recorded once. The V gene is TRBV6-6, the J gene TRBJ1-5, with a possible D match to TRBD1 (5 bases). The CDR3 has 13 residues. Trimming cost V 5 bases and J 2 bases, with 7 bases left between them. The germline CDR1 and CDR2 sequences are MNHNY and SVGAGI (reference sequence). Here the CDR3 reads CASSTGRNQPQHF. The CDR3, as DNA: TGTGCCAGCAGTACAGGACGCAATCAGCCCCAGCATTTT.

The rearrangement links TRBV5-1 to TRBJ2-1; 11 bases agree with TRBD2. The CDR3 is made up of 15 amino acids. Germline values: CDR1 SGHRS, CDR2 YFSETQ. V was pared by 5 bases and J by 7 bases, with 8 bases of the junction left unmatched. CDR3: CASRLTLAGVNEQFF. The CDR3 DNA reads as TGCGCCAGCAGACTAACACTAGCGGGGGTAAATGAGCAGTTCTTC.

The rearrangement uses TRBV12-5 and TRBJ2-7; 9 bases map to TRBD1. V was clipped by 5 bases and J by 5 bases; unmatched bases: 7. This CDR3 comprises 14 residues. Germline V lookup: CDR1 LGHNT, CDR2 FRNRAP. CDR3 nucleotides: TGTGCTAGTGGTCCTGTGACAGGGGGAAACGAGCAGTACTTC. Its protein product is CASGPVTGGNEQYF.

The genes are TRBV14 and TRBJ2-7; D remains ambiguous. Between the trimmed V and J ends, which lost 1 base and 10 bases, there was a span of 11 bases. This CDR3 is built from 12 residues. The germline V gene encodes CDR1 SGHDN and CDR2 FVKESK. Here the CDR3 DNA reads TGTGCCAGCAGCCAAGGCCCAGCCGACCAGTACTTC. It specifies CASSQGPADQYF.

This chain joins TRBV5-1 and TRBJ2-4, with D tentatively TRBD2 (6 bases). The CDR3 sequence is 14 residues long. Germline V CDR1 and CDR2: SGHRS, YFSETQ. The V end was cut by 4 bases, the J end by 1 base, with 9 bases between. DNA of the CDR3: TGCGCCAGCAGCCCGGGACTGGCCAAAAACATTCAGTACTTC. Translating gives CASSPGLAKNIQYF. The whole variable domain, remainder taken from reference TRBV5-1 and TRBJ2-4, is KAGVTQTPRYLIKTRGQQVTLSCSPISGHRSVSWYQQTPGQGLQFLFEYFSETQRNKGNFPGRFSGRQFSNSRSEMNVSTLELGDSALYLCASSPGLAKNIQYFGAGTRLSVL.

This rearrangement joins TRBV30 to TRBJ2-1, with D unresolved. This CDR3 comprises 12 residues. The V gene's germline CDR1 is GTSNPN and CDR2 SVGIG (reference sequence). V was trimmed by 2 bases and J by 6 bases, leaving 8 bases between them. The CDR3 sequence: CAWSKEPNEQFF. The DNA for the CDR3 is TGTGCCTGGAGTAAAGAGCCCAATGAGCAGTTCTTC.

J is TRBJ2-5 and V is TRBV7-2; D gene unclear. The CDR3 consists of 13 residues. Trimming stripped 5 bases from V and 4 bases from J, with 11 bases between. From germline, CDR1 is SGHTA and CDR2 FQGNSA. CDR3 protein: CASSKGPRETQYF. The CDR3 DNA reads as TGTGCCAGCAGCAAAGGACCCCGAGAGACCCAGTACTTC.

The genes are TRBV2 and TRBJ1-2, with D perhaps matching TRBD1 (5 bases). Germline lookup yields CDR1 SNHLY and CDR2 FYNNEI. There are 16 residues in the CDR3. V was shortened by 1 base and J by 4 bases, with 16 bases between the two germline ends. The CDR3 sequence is CASSEGSGPGIYGYTF. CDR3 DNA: TGTGCCAGCAGTGAAGGTTCGGGACCGGGAATCTATGGCTACACCTTC.